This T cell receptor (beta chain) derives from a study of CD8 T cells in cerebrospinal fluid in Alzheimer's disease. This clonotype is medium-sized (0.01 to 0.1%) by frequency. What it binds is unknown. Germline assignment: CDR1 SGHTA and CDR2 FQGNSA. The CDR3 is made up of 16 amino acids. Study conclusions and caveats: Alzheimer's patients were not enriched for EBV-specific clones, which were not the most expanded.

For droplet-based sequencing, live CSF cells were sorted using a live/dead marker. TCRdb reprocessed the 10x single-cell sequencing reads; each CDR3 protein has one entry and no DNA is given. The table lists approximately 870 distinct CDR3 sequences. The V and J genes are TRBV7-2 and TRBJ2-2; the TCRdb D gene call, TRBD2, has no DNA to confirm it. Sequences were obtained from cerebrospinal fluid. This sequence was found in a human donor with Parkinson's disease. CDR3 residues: CASSLAFGGVRGELFF.